The 12 T cell receptor beta chains below come from one sample, sequenced in a study of cytomegalovirus exposure and HLA in healthy donors. 13 Jbeta primers and 60 Vbeta primers were used for the PCR. Some clones are missing from TCRdb's copy, which holds only in-frame ones; the method was immunoSEQ multiplex PCR. In the table there are about 190,000 clones, 83% of which are singletons. Source material: PBMCs. The receptors shown here come from a man in his forties in good health and CMV-seropositive.

The gene calls are TRBV5-6 and TRBJ1-2; a possible D gene is TRBD1 (5 bases). V was cut by 5 bases and J by 1 base, with 18 bases left in between. There are 16 residues in the CDR3. Per germline, CDR1 SGHDT and CDR2 YYEEEE. CDR3 amino acids: CASSSGTGTLNYGYTF. The CDR3 region has the DNA TGTGCCAGCAGTTCCGGAACAGGCACCCTTAACTATGGCTACACCTTC.

This clone has more than one count but fewer than ten. The chain links TRBV28 to TRBJ1-4; 7 positions agree with TRBD1. The CDR3 is 14 residues long. CDR1 is MDHEN and CDR2 is SYDVKM in the germline V gene. Trimming cost V 2 bases and J 8 bases; bases outside gene matches: 5. The CDR3 loop is CASSLAGGEEKLFF. Here the CDR3 DNA reads TGTGCCAGCAGTTTAGCAGGGGGTGAAGAAAAACTGTTTTTT. The entire variable domain, with the rest obtained from reference TRBV28 and TRBJ1-4, is as follows: DVKVTQSSRYLVKRTGEKVFLECVQDMDHENMFWYRQDPGLGLRLIYFSYDVKMKEKGDIPEGYSVSREKKERFSLILESASTNQTSMYLCASSLAGGEEKLFFGSGTQLSVL.

Notes on this clone: Within the sample, other DNA sequences also encode this same CDR3. The chain links TRBV29-1 to TRBJ1-1, with TRBD1 matching 9 bases. Germline V CDR1 and CDR2: SQVTM, ANQGSEA. V was clipped by 6 bases and J by 3 bases; unmatched bases: 2. This CDR3 comprises 12 residues. The CDR3 DNA reads TGCAGCGTGGGACAGGGCGACACTGAAGCTTTCTTT. Translated, it gives CSVGQGDTEAFF.

The genes are TRBV23-1 and TRBJ1-2, with D perhaps matching TRBD1 (6 bases). TRBV23-1 is reported as an ORF; its role is uncertain. The CDR3 totals 16 residues. The ends were cut back, 3 bases at V and 5 bases at J, with 19 bases in the middle. The CDR3 region has the DNA TGCGCCAGCAGTCAGCCTGGACAGCACATTCAATATGGCTACACCTTC. Its translation: CASSQPGQHIQYGYTF.

This clone was counted once. The genes are TRBV5-6 and TRBJ2-7; tentative D call: TRBD2 (6 bases). This CDR3 is 14 amino acids long. CDR1 and CDR2 (germline): SGHDT, YYEEEE. V lost 4 bases and J lost 3, with 14 bases in between. The CDR3: CASSPPGLIYEQYF. DNA for the CDR3: TGTGCCAGCAGCCCGCCGGGACTGATCTACGAGCAGTACTTC.

The gene calls are TRBV7-2 and TRBJ2-3; tentatively, D is TRBD1 (6 bases). The germline V gene has CDR1 SGHTA and CDR2 FQGNSA. The ends were cut back, 4 bases at V and 2 bases at J, with 19 bases in the middle. The CDR3 consists of 17 residues. The CDR3 region is CASSSRKGVPHTDTQYF. In DNA form, the CDR3 reads TGTGCCAGCAGCTCCCGTAAGGGGGTCCCCCACACAGATACGCAGTATTTT.

The chain joins TRBV13 to TRBJ1-1; D might be TRBD1 (6 bases). CDR1 and CDR2 from the germline V gene are PRHDT and FYEKMQ (reference sequence). CDR3 size: 16 residues. Deletions cut 5 bases from V and 4 bases from J, with 20 bases between. CDR3: CASSPSSRGLGTEAFF. The CDR3 DNA sequence: TGTGCCAGCAGCCCTTCGTCCAGGGGATTAGGCACTGAAGCTTTCTTT.

The chain uses TRBV5-1 and TRBJ2-7; D perhaps matches TRBD1 (6 bases). Trimming removed 3 bases from V and 0 bases from J, with 13 bases in between. This CDR3 is 15 amino acids long. Germline assignment: CDR1 SGHRS and CDR2 YFSETQ. CDR3 nucleotides: TGCGCCAGCAGCTCACAGGGCCCCTCCTCCTACGAGCAGTACTTC. Encoded protein: CASSSQGPSSYEQYF.

This clone was picked up a small number of times. The rearrangement links TRBV18 to TRBJ1-1; TRBD1 is a possible D gene (5 bases). The CDR3 is 12 residues long. The V and J ends lost 3 bases and 8 bases respectively, with 10 bases between them. The germline V gene has CDR1 KGHSH and CDR2 LQKENI. The CDR3 here is CASSPRQLEAFF. The CDR3 DNA sequence: TGTGCCAGCTCACCCCGACAGCTGGAAGCTTTCTTT.

The rearrangement uses TRBV6-5 and TRBJ2-7, with TRBD2 identical over 9 bases. The CDR3 contains 15 residues. CDR1 and CDR2 from the germline V gene are MNHEY and SVGAGI. V was pared by 6 bases and J by 2 bases, with 8 bases of the junction left unmatched. The CDR3 DNA follows: TGTGCCAGCAGGCCAGGACTAGCGCCAACCTACGAGCAGTACTTC. It is translated as CASRPGLAPTYEQYF.

The V gene is TRBV11-3, the J gene TRBJ2-3, with 8 nucleotides matching TRBD1. Germline CDR1 and CDR2: SGHNT and YENEEA. CDR3 length: 16 amino acids. V lost 1 base and J lost 1; bases outside the gene matches: 4. Written as DNA, the CDR3 is TGTGCCAGCAGCTTAGGGACAGGGCAAGGCACAGATACGCAGTATTTT. This gives the protein CASSLGTGQGTDTQYF.

The rearrangement links TRBV5-4 to TRBJ2-2; 8 bases are shared with TRBD2. The trim removed 4 bases at V and 2 bases at J, leaving 7 bases unmatched. Germline values: CDR1 SGHNT, CDR2 YYREEE (reference sequence). The CDR3 sequence is 16 residues long. CDR3 in amino acids: CASSPGAGGNTGELFF. CDR3 nucleotides: TGTGCCAGCAGCCCGGGGGCGGGAGGAAACACCGGGGAGCTGTTTTTT.